A single sample gave rise to the 2 T cell receptor beta chains below, sequenced in a study of cytomegalovirus exposure and HLA in healthy donors. Assay used: immunoSEQ multiplex PCR; TCRdb lists only in-frame clones, some missing. The sample consists of 85,000 to 90,000 clones, approximately 96% of them appearing once. Specimen: PBMCs. All receptors come from a man aged 18 to 35 in good health and CMV-seronegative.

The chain couples TRBV28 to TRBJ2-1, with TRBD2 matching over 8 bases. Germline CDR1 MDHEN, CDR2 SYDVKM. CDR3 length equals 12 residues. V lost 9 bases to trimming and J lost 3 bases; unmatched junction nucleotides: 1. The CDR3 protein is CASGTSYNEQFF. As DNA, the CDR3 is TGTGCCAGTGGGACTAGCTACAATGAGCAGTTCTTC.

V usage is TRBV7-2 and J usage is TRBJ1-2; 10 bases agree with TRBD1. This CDR3 contains 16 residues. V was clipped by 4 bases and J by 6 bases; unmatched bases: 11. Per germline, CDR1 SGHTA and CDR2 FQGNSA. CDR3 loop: CASSWDRGGLGHGYTF. The DNA for the CDR3 is TGTGCCAGCAGCTGGGACAGGGGAGGCTTGGGGCATGGCTACACCTTC. The full variable domain, in which reference TRBV7-2 and TRBJ1-2 provide the parts outside the CDR3, is GAGVSQSPSNKVTEKGKDVELRCDPISGHTALYWYRQSLGQGLEFLIYFQGNSAPDKSGLPSDRFSAERTGGSVSTLTIQRTQQEDSAVYLCASSWDRGGLGHGYTFGSGTRLTVV.